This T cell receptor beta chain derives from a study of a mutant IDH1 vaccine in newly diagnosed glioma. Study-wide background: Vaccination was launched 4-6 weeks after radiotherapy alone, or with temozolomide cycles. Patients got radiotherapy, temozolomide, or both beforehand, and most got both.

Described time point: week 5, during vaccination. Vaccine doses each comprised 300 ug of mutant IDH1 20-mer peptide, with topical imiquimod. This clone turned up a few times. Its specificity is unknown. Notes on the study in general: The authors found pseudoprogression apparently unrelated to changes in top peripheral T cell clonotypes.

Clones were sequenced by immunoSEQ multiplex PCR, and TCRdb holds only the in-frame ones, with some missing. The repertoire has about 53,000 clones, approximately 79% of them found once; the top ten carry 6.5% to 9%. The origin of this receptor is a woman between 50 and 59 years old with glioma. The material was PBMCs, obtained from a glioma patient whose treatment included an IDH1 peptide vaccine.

CDR3 sequence (DNA): TGTGCCAGCAGTTACTCACCGGACAGGGCAACACCCCTCCACTTT. Residues: CASSYSPDRATPLHF. V and J are TRBV6-5 and TRBJ1-6, with 8 bases aligning to TRBD1. This CDR3 is built from 15 residues. Trimming removed 0 bases from V and 11 bases from J; junction bases left unmatched: 6. In germline, CDR1 is MNHEY, CDR2 SVGAGI.